This T cell receptor beta chain was sequenced during a study of T cells after yellow fever vaccination. TCRdb recomputed calls from the 5' RACE reads with MiXCR, one row per CDR3 protein. The sample has roughly 310,000 distinct CDR3 sequences; around 3.6% are singletons. Looked up from germline, CDR1 is SGDLS and CDR2 is YYNGEE. This CDR3 comprises 14 residues. The V end lost 3 bases, the J end lost 7 bases, and 14 bases lay between the germline ends. This TCR derives from a man aged 18 to 30 who received the YFV17D yellow fever vaccine. The J gene is TRBJ2-1, the V gene TRBV9; a weak D match, TRBD1 (6 bases). Sequenced material: PBMCs, taken on the day of the yellow fever booster vaccination. The CDR3 region has the DNA TGTGCCAGCAGCGAGGGGGATTGGGCTAATGAGCAGTTCTTC. It translates to CASSEGDWANEQFF.